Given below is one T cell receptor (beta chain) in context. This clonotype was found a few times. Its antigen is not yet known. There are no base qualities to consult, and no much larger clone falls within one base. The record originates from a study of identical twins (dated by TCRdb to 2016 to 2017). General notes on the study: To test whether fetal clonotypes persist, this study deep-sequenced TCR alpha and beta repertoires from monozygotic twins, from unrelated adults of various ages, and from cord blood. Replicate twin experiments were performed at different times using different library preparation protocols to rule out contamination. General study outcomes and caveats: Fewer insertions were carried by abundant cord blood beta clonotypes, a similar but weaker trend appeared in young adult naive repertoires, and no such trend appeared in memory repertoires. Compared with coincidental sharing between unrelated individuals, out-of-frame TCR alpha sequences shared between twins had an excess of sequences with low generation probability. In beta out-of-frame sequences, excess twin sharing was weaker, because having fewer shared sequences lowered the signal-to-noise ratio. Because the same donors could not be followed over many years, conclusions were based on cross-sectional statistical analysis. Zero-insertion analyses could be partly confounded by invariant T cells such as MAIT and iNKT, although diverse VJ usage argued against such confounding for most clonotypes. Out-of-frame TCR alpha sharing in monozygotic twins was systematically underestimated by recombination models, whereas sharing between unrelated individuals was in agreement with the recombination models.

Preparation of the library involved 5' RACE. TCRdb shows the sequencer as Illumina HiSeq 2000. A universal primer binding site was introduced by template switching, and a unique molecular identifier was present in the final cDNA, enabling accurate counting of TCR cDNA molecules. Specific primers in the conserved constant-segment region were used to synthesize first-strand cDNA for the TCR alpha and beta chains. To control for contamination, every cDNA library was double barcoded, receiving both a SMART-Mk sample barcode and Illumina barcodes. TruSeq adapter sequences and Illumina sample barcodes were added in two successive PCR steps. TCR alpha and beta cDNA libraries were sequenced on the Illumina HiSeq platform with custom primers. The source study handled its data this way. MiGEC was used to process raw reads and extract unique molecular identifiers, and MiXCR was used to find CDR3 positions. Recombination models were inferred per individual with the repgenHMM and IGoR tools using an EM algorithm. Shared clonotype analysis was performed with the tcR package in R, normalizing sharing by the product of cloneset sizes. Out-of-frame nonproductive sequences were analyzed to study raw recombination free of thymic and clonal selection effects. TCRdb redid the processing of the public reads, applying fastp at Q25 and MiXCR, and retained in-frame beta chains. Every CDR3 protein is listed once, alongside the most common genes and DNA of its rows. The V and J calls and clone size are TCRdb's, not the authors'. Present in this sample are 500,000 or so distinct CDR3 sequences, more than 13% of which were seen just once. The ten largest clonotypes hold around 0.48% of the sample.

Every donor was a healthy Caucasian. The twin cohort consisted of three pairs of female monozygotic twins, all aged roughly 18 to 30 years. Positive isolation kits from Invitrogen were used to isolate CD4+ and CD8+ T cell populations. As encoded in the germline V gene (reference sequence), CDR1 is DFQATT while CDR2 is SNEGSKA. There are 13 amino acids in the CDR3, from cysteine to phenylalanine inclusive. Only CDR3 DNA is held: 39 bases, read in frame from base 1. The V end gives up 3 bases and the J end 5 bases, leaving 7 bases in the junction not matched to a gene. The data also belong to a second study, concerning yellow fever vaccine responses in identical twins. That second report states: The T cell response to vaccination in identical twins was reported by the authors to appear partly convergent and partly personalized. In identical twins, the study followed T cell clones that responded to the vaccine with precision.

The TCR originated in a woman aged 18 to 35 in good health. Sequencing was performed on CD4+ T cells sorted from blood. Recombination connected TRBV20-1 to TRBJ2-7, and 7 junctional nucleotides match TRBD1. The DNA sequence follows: TGCAGTGCTAGCTTTACAGGGACAGACGAGCAGTACTTC. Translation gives CSASFTGTDEQYF.